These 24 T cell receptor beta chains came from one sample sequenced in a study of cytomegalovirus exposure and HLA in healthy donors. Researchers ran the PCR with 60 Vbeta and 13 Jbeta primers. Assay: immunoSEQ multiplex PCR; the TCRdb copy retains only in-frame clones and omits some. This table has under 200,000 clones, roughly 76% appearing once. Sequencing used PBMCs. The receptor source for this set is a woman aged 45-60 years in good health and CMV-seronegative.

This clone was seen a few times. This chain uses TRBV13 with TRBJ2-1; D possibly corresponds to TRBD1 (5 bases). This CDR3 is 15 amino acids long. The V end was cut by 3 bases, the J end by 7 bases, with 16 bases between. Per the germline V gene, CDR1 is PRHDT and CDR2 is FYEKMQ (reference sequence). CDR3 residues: CASSLGQGLQNEQFF. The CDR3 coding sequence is TGTGCCAGCAGCTTGGGGCAGGGTTTGCAAAATGAGCAGTTCTTC. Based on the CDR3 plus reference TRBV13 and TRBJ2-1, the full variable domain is AAGVIQSPRHLIKEKRETATLKCYPIPRHDTVYWYQQGPGQDPQFLISFYEKMQSDKGSIPDRFSAQQFSDYHSELNMSSLELGDSALYFCASSLGQGLQNEQFFGPGTRLTVL.

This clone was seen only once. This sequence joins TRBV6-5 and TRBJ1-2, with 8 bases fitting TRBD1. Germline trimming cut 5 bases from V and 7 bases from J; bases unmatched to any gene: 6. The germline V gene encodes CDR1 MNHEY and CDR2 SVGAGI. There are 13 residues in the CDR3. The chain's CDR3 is CASSTGGARGYTF. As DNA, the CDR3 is TGTGCCAGCAGTACAGGGGGGGCGCGTGGCTACACCTTC.

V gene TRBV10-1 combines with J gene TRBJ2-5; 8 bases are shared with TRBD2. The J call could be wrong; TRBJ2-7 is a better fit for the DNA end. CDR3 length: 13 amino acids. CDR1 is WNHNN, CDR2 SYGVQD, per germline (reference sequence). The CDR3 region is CASSAGGVNEQYF. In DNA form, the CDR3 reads TGCGCCAGCAGTGCGGGGGGGGTCAACGAGCAGTACTTC.

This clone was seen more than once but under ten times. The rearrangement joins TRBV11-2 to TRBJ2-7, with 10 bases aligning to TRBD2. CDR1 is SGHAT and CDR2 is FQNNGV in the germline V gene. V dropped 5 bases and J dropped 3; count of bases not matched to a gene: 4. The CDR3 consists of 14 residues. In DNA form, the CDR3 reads TGTGCCAGCAGCCGACTAGCGGGTGGCTACGAGCAGTACTTC. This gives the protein CASSRLAGGYEQYF.

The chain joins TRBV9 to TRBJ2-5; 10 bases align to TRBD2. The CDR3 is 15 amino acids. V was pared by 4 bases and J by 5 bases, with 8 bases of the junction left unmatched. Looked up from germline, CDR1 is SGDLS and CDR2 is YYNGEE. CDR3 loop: CASSRSGGAMETQYF. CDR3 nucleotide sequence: TGTGCCAGCAGCAGGAGCGGGGGGGCAATGGAGACCCAGTACTTC.

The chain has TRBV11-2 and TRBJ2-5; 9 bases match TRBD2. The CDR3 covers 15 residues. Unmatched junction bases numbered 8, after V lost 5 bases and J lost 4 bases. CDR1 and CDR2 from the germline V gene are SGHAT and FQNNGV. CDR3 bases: TGTGCCAGCAGCCCCATGGGGCGGGGGGGAGAGACCCAGTACTTC. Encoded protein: CASSPMGRGGETQYF.

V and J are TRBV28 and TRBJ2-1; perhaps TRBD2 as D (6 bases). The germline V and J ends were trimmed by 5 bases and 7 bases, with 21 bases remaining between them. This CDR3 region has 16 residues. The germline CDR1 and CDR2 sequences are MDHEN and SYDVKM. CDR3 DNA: TGTGCCAGCAGTCCCCCGGCGGGACCCCCGGGTAATGAGCAGTTCTTC. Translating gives CASSPPAGPPGNEQFF.

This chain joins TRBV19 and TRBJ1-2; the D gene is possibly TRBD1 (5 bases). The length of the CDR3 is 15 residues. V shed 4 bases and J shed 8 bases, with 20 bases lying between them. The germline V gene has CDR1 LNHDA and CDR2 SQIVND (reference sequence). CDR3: CASSSRRRDGSGYTF. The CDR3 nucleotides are TGTGCCAGTAGTAGCCGACGCAGGGATGGGTCGGGCTACACCTTC.

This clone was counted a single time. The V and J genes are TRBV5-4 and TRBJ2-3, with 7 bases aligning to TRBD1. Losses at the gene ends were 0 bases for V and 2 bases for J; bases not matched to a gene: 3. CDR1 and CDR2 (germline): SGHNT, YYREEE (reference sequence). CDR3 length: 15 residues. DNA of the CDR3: TGTGCCAGCAGCTTGGTTGGGACAGTCACAGATACGCAGTATTTT. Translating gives CASSLVGTVTDTQYF.

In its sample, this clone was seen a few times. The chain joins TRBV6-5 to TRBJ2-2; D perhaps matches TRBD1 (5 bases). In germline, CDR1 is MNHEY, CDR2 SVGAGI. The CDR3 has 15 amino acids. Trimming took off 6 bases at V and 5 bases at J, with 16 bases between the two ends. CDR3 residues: CASSPQPRTTGELFF. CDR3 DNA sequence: TGTGCCAGCAGCCCTCAACCGCGGACAACCGGGGAGCTGTTTTTT.

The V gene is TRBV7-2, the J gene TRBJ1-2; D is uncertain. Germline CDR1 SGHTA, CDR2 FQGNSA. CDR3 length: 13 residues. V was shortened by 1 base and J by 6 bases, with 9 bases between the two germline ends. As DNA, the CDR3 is TGTGCCAGCAGCTTAGAGTACGGGAATGGCTACACCTTC. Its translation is CASSLEYGNGYTF.

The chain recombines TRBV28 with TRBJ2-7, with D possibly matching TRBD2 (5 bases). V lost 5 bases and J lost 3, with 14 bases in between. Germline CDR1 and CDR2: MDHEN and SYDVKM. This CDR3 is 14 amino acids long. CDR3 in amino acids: CASSTRDTYYEQYF. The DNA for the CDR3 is TGTGCCAGCAGTACCCGGGATACCTACTACGAGCAGTACTTC.

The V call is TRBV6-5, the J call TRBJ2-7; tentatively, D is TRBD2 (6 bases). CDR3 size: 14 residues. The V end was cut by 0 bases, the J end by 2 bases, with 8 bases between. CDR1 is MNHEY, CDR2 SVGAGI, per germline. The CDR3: CASSYSAGTYEQYF. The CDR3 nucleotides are TGTGCCAGCAGTTACTCCGCGGGAACCTACGAGCAGTACTTC.

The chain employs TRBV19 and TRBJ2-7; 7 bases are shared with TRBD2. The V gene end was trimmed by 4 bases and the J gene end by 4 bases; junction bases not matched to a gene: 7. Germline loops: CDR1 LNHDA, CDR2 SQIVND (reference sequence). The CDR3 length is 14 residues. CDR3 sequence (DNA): TGTGCCAGTAGTAGAGGGACTATCCCTTACGAGCAGTACTTC. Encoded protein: CASSRGTIPYEQYF.

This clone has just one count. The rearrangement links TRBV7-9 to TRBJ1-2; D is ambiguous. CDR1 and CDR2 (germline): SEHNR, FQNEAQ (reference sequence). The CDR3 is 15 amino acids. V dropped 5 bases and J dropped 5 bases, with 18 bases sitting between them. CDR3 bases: TGTGCCAGCAGCCCCTCTGGAGCGGTGGGGTATGGCTACACCTTC. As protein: CASSPSGAVGYGYTF.

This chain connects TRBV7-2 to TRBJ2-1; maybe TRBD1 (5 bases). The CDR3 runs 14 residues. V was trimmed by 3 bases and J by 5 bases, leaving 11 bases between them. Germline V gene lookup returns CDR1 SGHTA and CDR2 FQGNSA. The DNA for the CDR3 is TGTGCCAGCAGCTTTGGTGGGGCAAACAATGAGCAGTTCTTC. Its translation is CASSFGGANNEQFF.

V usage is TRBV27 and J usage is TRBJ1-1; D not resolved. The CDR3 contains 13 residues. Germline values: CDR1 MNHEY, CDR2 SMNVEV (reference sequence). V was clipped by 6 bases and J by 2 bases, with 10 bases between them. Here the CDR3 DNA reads TGTGCCAGCAGGTCTAGCCGTAACACTGAAGCTTTCTTT. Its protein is CASRSSRNTEAFF.

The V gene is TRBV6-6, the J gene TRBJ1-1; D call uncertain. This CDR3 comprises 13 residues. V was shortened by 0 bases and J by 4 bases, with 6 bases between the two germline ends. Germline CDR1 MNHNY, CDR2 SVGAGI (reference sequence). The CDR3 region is CASSYSGFTEAFF. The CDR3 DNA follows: TGTGCCAGCAGTTACTCCGGGTTCACTGAAGCTTTCTTT.

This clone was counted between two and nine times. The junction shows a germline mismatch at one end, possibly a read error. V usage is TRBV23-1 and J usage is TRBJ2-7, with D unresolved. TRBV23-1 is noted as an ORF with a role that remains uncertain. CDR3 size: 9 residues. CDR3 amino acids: CASRVPRHF. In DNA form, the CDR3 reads TGCGCCAGCCGGGTCCCGCGCCACTTC.

This CDR3 reads CASSEWNRQAGYTF. DNA of the CDR3: TGTGCCAGCAGTGAGTGGAACCGTCAAGCGGGCTACACCTTC. The chain joins TRBV2 to TRBJ1-2; no definite D call. The germline V and J ends were trimmed by 3 bases and 8 bases, with 16 bases remaining between them. This CDR3 region has 14 residues. Germline V CDR1 and CDR2: SNHLY, FYNNEI.

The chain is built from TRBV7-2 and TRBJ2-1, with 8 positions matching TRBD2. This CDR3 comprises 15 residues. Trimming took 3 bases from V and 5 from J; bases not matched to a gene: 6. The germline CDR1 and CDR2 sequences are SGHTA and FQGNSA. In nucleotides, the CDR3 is TGTGCCAGCAGCTTCGCAGCGGGAGCGAACAATGAGCAGTTCTTC. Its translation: CASSFAAGANNEQFF.

The CDR3 coding sequence is TGTGCCAGCAGCCAAGGGAGAGTTACAGATACGCAGTATTTT. As protein: CASSQGRVTDTQYF. The chain has TRBV5-6 and TRBJ2-3; D might be TRBD2 (5 bases). Germline CDR1 reads SGHDT; CDR2 reads YYEEEE. V lost 4 bases and J 3 bases, leaving 12 bases between the germline ends. This CDR3 contains 14 residues. The full variable domain, completed using reference TRBV5-6 and TRBJ2-3, is DAGVTQSPTHLIKTRGQQVTLRCSPKSGHDTVSWYQQALGQGPQFIFQYYEEEERQRGNFPDRFSGHQFPNYSSELNVNALLLGDSALYLCASSQGRVTDTQYFGPGTRLTVL.

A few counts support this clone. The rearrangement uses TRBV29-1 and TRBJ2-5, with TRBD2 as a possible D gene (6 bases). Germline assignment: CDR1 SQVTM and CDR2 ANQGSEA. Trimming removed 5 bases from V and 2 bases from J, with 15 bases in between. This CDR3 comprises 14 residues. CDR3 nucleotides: TGCAGCGTTTTCTCTAGCGTGGGTCAAGAGACCCAGTACTTC. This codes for CSVFSSVGQETQYF. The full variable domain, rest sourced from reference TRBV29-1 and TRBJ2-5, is SAVISQKPSRDICQRGTSLTIQCQVDSQVTMMFWYRQQPGQSLTLIATANQGSEATYESGFVIDKFPISRPNLTFSTLTVSNMSPEDSSIYLCSVFSSVGQETQYFGPGTRLLVL.

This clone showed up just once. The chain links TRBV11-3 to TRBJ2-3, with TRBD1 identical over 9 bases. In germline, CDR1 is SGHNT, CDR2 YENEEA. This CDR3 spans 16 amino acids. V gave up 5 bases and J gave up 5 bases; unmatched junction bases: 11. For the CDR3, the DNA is TGTGCCAGCAGCGCGCGCACACAGGGGGCTAGAGATACGCAGTATTTT. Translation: CASSARTQGARDTQYF.